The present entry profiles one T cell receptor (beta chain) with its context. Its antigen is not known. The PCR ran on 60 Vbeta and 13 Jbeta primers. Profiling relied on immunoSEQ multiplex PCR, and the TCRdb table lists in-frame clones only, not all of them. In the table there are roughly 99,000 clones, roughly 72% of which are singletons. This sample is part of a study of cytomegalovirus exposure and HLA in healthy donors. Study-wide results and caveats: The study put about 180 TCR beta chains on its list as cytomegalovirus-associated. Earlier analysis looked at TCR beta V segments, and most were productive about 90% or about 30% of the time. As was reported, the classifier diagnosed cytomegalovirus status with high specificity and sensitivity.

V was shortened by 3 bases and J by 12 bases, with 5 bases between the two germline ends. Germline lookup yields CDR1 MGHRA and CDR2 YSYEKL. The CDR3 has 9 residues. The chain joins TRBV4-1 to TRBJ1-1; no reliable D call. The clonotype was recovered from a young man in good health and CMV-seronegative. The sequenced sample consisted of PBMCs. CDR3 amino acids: CASSHRSFF. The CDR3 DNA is TGCGCCAGCAGCCACCGGTCTTTCTTT.